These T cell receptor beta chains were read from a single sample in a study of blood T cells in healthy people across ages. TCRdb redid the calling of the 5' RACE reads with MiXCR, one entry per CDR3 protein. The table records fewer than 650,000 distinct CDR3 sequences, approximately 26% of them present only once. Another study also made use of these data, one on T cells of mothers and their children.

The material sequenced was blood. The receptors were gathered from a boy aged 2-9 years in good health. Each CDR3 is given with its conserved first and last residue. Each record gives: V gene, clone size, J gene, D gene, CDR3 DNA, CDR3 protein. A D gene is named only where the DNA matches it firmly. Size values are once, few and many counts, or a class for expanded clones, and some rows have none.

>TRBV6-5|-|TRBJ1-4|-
TGTGCCAGCAGTCCTACACGGGGGTCGGAAAAACTGTTTTTT
CASSPTRGSEKLFF
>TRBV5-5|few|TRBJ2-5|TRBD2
TGTGCCAGCAGCTTACCCTGGACTAGCGGGGCGGGGGAGACCCAGTACTTC
CASSLPWTSGAGETQYF
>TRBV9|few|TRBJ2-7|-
TGTGCCAGCAGCGTATACCCGACTAGCTCCTACGAGCAGTACTTC
CASSVYPTSSYEQYF
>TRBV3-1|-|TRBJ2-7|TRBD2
TGTGCCAGCAGCCGGGGACTAGCGGGGTCCTACGAGCAGTACTTC
CASSRGLAGSYEQYF
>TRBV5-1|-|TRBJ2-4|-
TGCGCCAGCAGCACGCCGCTTTCCGACGCCAAGAACATTCAGTACTTC
CASSTPLSDAKNIQYF
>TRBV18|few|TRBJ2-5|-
TGTGCCAGCTCACCACCGACCCGACAAGAGACCCAGTACTTC
CASSPPTRQETQYF
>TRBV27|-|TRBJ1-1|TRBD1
TGTGCCACCGGCGCAACTCCCAGGGGGCTTAGGGTGAACACTGAAGCTTCCTTT
CATGATPRGLRVNTEASF
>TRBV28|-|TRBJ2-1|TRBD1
TGTGCCAGCAGTTCTACGGGGACAGGTAGCAATGAGCAGTTCTTC
CASSSTGTGSNEQFF
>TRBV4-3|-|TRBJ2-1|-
TGCGCCAGCAGCCAAGCCTTTTCCAATTACAATGAGCAGTTCTTC
CASSQAFSNYNEQFF
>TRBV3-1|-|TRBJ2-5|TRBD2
TGTGCCAGCAGCCCAACTAGCGGGGGGGCCGGGGAGACCCAGTACTTC
CASSPTSGGAGETQYF
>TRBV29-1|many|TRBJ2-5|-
TGCAGCGTTGACCCCTTGACGCCCACAGGGACTGAGACCCAGTACTTC
CSVDPLTPTGTETQYF
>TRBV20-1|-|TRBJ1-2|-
TGCAGTGCTAGTAGTTCTAACTATGGCTACACCTTC
CSASSSNYGYTF
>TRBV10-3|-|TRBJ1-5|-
TGTGCCATCAGTGACGCAGGTGGCAATCAGCCCCAGCATTTT
CAISDAGGNQPQHF
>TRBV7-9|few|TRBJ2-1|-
TGTGCCAGCACCACGTTCACAGGGATCAATGAGCAGTTCTTC
CASTTFTGINEQFF
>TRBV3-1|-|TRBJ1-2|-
TGTGCCAGCAGCCAAGGGTTCGGGGGCCTCTATGGCTACACCTTC
CASSQGFGGLYGYTF
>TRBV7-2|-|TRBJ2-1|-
TGTGCCAGCAGCTTAGTATTCGAGCTAGCTCTGCATGAGCAGTTCTTC
CASSLVFELALHEQFF
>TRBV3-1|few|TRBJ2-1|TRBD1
TGTGCCAGCGGGACGGACAGGGGGCATTACAATGAGCAGTTCTTC
CASGTDRGHYNEQFF
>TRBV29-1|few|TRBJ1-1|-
TGCAGCGTTGAAGATCGCTTCTCGGGGGACACTGAAGCTTTCTTT
CSVEDRFSGDTEAFF
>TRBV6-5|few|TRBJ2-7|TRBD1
TGTGCCAGCAGTCAGACAGGGGGCGAGCAGTACTTC
CASSQTGGEQYF
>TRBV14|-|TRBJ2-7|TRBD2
TGTGCCAGCAGCCAAGGATCTAGCGGAGCTCTCGAGCAGTACTTC
CASSQGSSGALEQYF
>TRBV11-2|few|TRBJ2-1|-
TGTGCCAGCAGCCCCGGAGGGCCTGAGCAGTTCTTC
CASSPGGPEQFF
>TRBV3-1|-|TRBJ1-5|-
TGTGCCAGCAGCCAAGGAGTTCAGCCCCAGCATTTT
CASSQGVQPQHF
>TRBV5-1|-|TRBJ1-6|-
TGCGCCAGCAGCTTGGCGGGGGGGCTTAATTCACCCCTCCACTTT
CASSLAGGLNSPLHF
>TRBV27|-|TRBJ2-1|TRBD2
TGTGCCAGCAGTTTACGGGCTAGCGGGAGGAGCTCCTACAATGAGCAGTTCTTC
CASSLRASGRSSYNEQFF